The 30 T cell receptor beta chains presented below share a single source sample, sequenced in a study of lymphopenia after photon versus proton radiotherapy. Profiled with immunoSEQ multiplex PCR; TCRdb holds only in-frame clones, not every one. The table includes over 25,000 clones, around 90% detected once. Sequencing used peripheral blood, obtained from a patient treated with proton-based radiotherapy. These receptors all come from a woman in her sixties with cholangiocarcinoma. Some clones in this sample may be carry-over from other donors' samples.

For the CDR3, the DNA is TGTGCCAGCAGCTTGGGTAGCGGCCTAGTGGGTGGCTACACCTTC. Encoded protein: CASSLGSGLVGGYTF. The V gene is TRBV5-6, the J gene TRBJ1-2; D call uncertain. CDR3 length: 15 amino acids. Trimming shortened V by 0 bases and J by 7 bases, and 16 bases separated the two germline ends. Germline V gene lookup returns CDR1 SGHDT and CDR2 YYEEEE.

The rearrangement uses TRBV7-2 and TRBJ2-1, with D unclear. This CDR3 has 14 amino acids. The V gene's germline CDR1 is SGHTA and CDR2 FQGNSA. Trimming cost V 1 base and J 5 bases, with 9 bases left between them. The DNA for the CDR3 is TGTGCCAGCAGCTTAGGGTATTCTAACAATGAGCAGTTCTTC. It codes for CASSLGYSNNEQFF.

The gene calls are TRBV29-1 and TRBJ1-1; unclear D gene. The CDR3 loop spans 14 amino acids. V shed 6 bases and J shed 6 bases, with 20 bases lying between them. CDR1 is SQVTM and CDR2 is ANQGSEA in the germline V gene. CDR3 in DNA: TGCAGCGTCCTCCCGGACGGCTCCGGGGCTGAAGCTTTCTTT. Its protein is CSVLPDGSGAEAFF.

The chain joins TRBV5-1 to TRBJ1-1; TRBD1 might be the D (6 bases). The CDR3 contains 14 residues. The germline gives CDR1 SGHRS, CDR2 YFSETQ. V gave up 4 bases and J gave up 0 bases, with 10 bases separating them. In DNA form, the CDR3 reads TGCGCCAGCAGCAAGGGACAAGTGAACACTGAAGCTTTCTTT. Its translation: CASSKGQVNTEAFF.

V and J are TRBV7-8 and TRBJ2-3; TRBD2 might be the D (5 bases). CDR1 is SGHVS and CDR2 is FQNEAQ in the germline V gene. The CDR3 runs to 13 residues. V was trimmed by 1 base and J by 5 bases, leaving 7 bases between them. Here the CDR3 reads CASSLGEGDTQYF. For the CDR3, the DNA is TGTGCCAGCAGCTTAGGCGAGGGAGATACGCAGTATTTT.

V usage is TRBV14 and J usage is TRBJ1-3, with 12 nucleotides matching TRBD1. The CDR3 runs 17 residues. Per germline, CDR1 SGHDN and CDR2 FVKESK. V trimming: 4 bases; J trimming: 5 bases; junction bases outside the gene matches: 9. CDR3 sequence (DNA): TGTGCCAGCAGCCCCAGGGTGGGACAGGGGGCGAGAAACACCATATATTTT. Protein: CASSPRVGQGARNTIYF.

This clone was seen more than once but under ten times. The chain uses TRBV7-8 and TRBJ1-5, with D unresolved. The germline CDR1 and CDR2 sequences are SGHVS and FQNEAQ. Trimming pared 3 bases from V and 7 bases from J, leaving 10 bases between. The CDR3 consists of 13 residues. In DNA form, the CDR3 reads TGTGCCAGCAGCTTCCGAGGCGGGCAGCCCCAGCATTTT. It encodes CASSFRGGQPQHF.

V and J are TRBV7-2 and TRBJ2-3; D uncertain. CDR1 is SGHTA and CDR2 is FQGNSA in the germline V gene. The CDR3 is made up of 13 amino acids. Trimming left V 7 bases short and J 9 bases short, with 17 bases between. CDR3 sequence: CASTSLGSETQYF. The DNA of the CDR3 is TGTGCCAGCACCTCCTTGGGGTCGGAAACGCAGTATTTT.

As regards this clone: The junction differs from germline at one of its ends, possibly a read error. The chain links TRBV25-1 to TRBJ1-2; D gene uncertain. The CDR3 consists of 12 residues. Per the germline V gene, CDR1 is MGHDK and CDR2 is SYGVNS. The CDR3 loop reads CASSGSDGRIAF. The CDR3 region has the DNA TGTGCCAGCAGTGGGTCGGACGGTCGTATCGCCTTC.

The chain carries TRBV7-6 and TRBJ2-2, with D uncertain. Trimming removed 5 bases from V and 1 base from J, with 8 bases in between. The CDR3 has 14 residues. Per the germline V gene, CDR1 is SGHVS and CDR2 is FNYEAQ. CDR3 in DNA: TGTGCCAGCAGCCTAAACTGGAACACCGGGGAGCTGTTTTTT. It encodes CASSLNWNTGELFF.

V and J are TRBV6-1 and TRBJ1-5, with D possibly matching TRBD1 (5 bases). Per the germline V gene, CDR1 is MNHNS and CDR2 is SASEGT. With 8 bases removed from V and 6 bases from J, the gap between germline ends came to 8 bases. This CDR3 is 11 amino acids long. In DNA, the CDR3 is TGTGCCAGCGGGGGGGTTCAGCCCCAGCATTTT. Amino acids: CASGGVQPQHF.

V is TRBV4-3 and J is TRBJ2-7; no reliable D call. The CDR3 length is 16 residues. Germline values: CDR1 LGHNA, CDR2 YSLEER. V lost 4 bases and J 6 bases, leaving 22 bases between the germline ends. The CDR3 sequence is CASSPGLTVRSTEQYF. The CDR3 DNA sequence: TGCGCCAGCAGCCCAGGCCTTACAGTCAGGAGTACCGAGCAGTACTTC.

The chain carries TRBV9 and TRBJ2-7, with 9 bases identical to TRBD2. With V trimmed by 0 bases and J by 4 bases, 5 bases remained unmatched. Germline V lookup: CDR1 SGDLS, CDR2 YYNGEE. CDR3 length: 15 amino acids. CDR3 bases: TGTGCCAGCAGCGTAGAGGCGGGAGGGCCTTACGAGCAGTACTTC. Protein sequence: CASSVEAGGPYEQYF. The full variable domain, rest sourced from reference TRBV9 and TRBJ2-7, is DSGVTQTPKHLITATGQRVTLRCSPRSGDLSVYWYQQSLDQGLQFLIQYYNGEERAKGNILERFSAQQFPDLHSELNLSSLELGDSALYFCASSVEAGGPYEQYFGPGTRLTVT.

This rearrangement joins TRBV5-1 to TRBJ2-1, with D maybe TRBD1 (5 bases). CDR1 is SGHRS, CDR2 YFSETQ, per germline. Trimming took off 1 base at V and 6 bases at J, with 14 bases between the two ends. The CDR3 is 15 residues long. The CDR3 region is CASSLTTARGNEQFF. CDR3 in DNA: TGCGCCAGCAGCTTGACCACCGCTAGGGGCAATGAGCAGTTCTTC.

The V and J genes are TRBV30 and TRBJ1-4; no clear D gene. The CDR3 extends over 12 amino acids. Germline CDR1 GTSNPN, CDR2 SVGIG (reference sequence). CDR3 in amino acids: CEGGPGNEKLFF. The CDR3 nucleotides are TGTGAGGGAGGGCCTGGTAATGAAAAACTGTTTTTT.

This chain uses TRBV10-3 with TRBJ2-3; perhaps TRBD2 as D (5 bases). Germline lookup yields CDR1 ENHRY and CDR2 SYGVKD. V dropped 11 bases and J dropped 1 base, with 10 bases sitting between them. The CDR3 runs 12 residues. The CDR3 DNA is TGTGCCTCCGGGGAGCGCACAGATACGCAGTATTTT. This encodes CASGERTDTQYF.

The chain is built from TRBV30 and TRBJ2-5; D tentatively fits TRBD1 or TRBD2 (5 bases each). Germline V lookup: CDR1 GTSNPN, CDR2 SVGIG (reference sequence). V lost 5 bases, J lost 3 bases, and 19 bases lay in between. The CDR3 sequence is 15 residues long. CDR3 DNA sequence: TGTGCCTGGGCTAATACCGGGACGAGAAAAGAGACCCAGTACTTC. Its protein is CAWANTGTRKETQYF.

CDR3 sequence: CARSPGAGQRETQYF. DNA of the CDR3: TGTGCCAGAAGCCCGGGGGCAGGGCAAAGGGAGACCCAGTACTTC. This rearrangement joins TRBV5-3 to TRBJ2-5, with D perhaps assigned TRBD1 or TRBD2 (6 bases each). TRBV5-3 is labeled an ORF, and its function is uncertain. The ends were cut back, 4 bases at V and 5 bases at J, with 18 bases in the middle. This CDR3 is built from 15 residues.

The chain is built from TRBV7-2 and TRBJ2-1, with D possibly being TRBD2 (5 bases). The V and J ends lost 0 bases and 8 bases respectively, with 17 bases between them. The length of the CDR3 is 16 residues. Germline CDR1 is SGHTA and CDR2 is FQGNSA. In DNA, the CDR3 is TGTGCCAGCAGCTTAGCGAGAATCCTCGGAGCGGATGAGCAGTTCTTC. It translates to CASSLARILGADEQFF.

CDR3 protein: CASSIGGGGQPQHF. The CDR3 DNA reads TGTGCCAGTAGTATTGGCGGGGGCGGTCAGCCCCAGCATTTT. This chain joins TRBV19 and TRBJ1-5, with a tentative D call TRBD1 (6 bases). This CDR3 contains 14 residues. Per germline, CDR1 LNHDA and CDR2 SQIVND (reference sequence). Trimming removed 3 bases from V and 6 bases from J, with 12 bases in between.

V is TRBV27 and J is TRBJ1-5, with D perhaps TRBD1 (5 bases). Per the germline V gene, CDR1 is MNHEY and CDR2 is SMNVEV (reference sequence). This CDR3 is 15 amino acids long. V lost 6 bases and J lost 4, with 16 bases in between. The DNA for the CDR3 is TGTGCCAGCAGCCCCGGGGCGGTTGGTAATCAGCCCCAGCATTTT. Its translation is CASSPGAVGNQPQHF.

CDR3 coding DNA: TGTGCCACCAGCTCCCGGGACAGGGTAAATTCACCCCTCCACTTT. Residues: CATSSRDRVNSPLHF. The chain combines TRBV15 with TRBJ1-6, with 9 bases lining up with TRBD1. The CDR3 spans 15 residues. J was trimmed by 7 bases and V by 5 bases; bases with no gene match: 6. Germline V lookup: CDR1 LNHNV, CDR2 YYDKDF (reference sequence).

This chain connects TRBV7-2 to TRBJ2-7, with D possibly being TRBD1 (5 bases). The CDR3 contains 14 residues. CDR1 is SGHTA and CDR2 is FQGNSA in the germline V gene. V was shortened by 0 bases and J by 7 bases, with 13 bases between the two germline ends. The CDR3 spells CASSLAPDIGEQYF. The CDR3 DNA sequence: TGTGCCAGCAGCTTAGCTCCGGACATAGGGGAGCAGTACTTC. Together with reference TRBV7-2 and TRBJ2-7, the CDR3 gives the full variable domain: GAGVSQSPSNKVTEKGKDVELRCDPISGHTALYWYRQSLGQGLEFLIYFQGNSAPDKSGLPSDRFSAERTGGSVSTLTIQRTQQEDSAVYLCASSLAPDIGEQYFGPGTRLTVT.

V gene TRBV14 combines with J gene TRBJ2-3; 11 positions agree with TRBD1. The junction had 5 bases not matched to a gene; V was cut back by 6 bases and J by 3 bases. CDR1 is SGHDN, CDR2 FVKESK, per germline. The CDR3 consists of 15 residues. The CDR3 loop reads CASRRGQGATDTQYF. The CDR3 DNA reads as TGTGCCAGCAGACGTGGACAGGGGGCGACAGATACGCAGTATTTT.

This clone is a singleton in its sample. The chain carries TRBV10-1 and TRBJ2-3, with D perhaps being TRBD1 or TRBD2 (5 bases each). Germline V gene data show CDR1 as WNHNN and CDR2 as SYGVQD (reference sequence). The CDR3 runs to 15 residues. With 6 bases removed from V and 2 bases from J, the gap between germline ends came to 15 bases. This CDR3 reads CASSKRGDPTDTQYF. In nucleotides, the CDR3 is TGCGCCAGCAGCAAAAGGGGAGACCCCACAGATACGCAGTATTTT.

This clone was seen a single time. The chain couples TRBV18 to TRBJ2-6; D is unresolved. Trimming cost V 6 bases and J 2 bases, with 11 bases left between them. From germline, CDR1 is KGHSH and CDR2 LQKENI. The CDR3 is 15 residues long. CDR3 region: CASSFGPPGANVLTF. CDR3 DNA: TGTGCCAGCTCCTTCGGGCCGCCTGGGGCCAACGTCCTGACTTTC.

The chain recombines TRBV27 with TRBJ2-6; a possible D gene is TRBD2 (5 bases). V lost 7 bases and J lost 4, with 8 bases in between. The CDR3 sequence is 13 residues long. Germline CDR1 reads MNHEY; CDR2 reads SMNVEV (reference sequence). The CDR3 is CASTGLGANVLTF. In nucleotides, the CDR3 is TGTGCCAGCACCGGACTGGGGGCCAACGTCCTGACTTTC.

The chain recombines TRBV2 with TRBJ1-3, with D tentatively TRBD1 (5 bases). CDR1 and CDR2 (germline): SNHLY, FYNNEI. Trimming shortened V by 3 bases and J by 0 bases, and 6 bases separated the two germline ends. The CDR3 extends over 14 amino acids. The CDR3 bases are TGTGCCAGCAGTGAGGACATCTCTGGAAACACCATATATTTT. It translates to CASSEDISGNTIYF. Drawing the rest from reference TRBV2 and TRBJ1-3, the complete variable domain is EPEVTQTPSHQVTQMGQEVILRCVPISNHLYFYWYRQILGQKVEFLVSFYNNEISEKSEIFDDQFSVERPDGSNFTLKIRSTKLEDSAMYFCASSEDISGNTIYFGEGSWLTVV.

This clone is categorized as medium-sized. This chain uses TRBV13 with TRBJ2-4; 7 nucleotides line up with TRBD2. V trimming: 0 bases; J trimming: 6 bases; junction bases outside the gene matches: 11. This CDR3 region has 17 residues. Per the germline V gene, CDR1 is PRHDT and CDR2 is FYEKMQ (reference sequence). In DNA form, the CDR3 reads TGTGCCAGCAGCTTAGGCCTCGGAGGGGAGGGGCTAAACATTCAGTACTTC. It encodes CASSLGLGGEGLNIQYF.

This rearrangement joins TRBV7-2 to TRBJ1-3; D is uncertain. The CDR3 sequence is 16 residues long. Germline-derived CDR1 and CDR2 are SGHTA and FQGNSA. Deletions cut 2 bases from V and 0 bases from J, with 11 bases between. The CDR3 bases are TGTGCCAGCAGCTTATACACCAGCGACTCTGGAAACACCATATATTTT. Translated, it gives CASSLYTSDSGNTIYF.